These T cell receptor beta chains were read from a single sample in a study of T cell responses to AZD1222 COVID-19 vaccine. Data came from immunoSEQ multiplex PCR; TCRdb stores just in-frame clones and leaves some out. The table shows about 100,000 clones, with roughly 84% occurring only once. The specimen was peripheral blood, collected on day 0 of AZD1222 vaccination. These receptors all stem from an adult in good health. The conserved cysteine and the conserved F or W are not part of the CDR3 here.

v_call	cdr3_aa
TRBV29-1	TARLARDTQY
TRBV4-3	ASSHLRGTASTEAF
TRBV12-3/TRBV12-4	ASSLTNTEAF
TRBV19	ASSIDAGTSGTDTQY
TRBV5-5	ASSSGLAAYNEQF
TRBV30	AWKMSGGPSEQY
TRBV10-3	AISVGGANTGELF
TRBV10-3	AISERGDTQY
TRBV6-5	ASSTTGRVDTEAF
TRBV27	ASSLWGSTDTQY
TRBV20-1	SAGAQMEQF
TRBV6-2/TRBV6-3	ASSYGWRYSYEQY
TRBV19	ASSIGTGLSNQPQH
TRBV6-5	ASSYIGSQKLF
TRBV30	ARRQGAFSTEAF
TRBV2	ASRRGGNYGYT
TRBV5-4	ASSPGGHVANEKLF
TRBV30	AWTETGGPFGYT
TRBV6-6	ASSAIGAPAEQF
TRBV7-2	ASARGPDSGANVLT
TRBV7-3	ASREAGTSNYEQY
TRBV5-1	ASGPGAGV
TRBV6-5	ASSYRTRTNYGYT
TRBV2	ASSLGTGQSTDTQY
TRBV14	ASSSPIRGAGGADTQY
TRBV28	ASRQGDRAGGYT
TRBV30	AWDRGYYGYT
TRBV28	ASSLSTDTQY
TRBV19	ASSQREPYGYT
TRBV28	ASRLGGGTGGSEAF
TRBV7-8	ASSHEGYEQY
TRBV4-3	ASSQKQGYSYEQY
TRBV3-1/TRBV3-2	ASSPLQQSGNTIY
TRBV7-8	ASSSRTGNYEQY
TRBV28	ASLPGGFILDEQY
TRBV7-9	ASSLAWGVGAEQY
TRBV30	ATGGDLSGANVLT
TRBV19	ASSENTYSPLH
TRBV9	ASSVAVNTEAF
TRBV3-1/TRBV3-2	ASSQDLGLTQETQY
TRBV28	ASSTPTDNSPLH
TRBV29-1	SVAGGYGYT
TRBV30	AGTVANYGYT
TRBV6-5	ASSYSGPPQAF
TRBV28	ASRGQGRYEQY
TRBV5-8	ASSSEGGSYSNQPQH
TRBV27	ASSTRTASSYNSPLH
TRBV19	ASSIKRGTSGANVLT
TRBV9	ASSVELVGTQY
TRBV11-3	ASSRDSNSPLH
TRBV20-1	SASITAVTSTDTQY